This T cell receptor beta chain was recovered during a study of shared T cell receptors in the human thymus. Some clones are missing from TCRdb's copy, which holds only in-frame ones; the method was immunoSEQ multiplex PCR. The table includes some 700,000 clones, roughly 90% detected once. V lost 3 bases to trimming and J lost 0 bases, with 9 bases between them. Germline values: CDR1 WSHSY, CDR2 SAAADI. CDR3 length equals 15 residues. This same sample was also taken into another study, of human thymus T cells. That work adds: Congenital heart defects were the reason for the corrective surgery that the donors, healthy Finnish infants, were having. The thymus was resected at corrective cardiac surgery. Both thymic and peripheral blood repertoires showed apparently biased V and J usage.

The origin of this receptor is a boy under three years old with a congenital heart defect. The J gene is TRBJ1-3, the V gene TRBV10-2; D not resolved. The sequencing input was thymocytes. CDR3 region: CASSEQQLSGNTIYF. CDR3 DNA: TGCGCCAGCAGTGAACAACAGCTCTCTGGAAACACCATATATTTT.